This TCR beta chain was recorded in a study of T cell changes during pregnancy in multiple sclerosis. Assay used: immunoSEQ multiplex PCR; TCRdb lists only in-frame clones, some missing. Among 40,000 to 55,000 clones listed, approximately 91% were seen once. This clone was picked up one time. The TCR comes from a female donor with multiple sclerosis, enrolled in a pregnancy study. Sequencing was performed on CD8+ T cells from peripheral blood mononuclear cells, taken after pregnancy.

CDR3 DNA: TGTGCCAGCAGTCAGACAGGGTCTGGAAACACCATATATTTT. Its translation is CASSQTGSGNTIYF. The chain is built from TRBV27 and TRBJ1-3; TRBD1 agrees at 7 bases. The CDR3 has 14 residues. The V gene end was trimmed by 5 bases and the J gene end by 1 base; junction bases not matched to a gene: 2. The germline CDR1 and CDR2 sequences are MNHEY and SMNVEV (reference sequence).